This is a list of T cell receptor beta chains from one sample in a study of blood T cell repertoires in COVID-19. Libraries were prepared by immunoSEQ multiplex PCR; TCRdb keeps only in-frame clonotypes and omits some of them. The data contain some 78,000 clones, nearly 90% of them seen just once; the ten biggest clones take up around 4.5%. Specimen: peripheral blood. The receptors come from a woman older than 75 with active or convalescent COVID-19. The CDR3 runs from the conserved cysteine through the conserved F or W. The D gene is left open where the match is weak. Size is stated for part of the rows, as once, few or many counts, or as a class when the clone is expanded.

j_call d_call clone_size v_call cdr3_nt cdr3_aa
TRBJ1-3 . . TRBV7-9 TGTGCCAGCAGCCCAGACTCCTTTGGAAACACCATATATTTT CASSPDSFGNTIYF
TRBJ2-7 . . TRBV28 TGTGCCAGCAATTCAGGGACTCACTACGAGCAGTACTTC CASNSGTHYEQYF
TRBJ2-1 . . TRBV5-1 TGCGCCAGCAGCTTGGAGGGGCACAGCCCTTTCTACAATGAGCAGTTCTTC CASSLEGHSPFYNEQFF
TRBJ2-5 TRBD2 . TRBV28 TGTGCCAGCAGGGCCAGCGGGAGGGCCTTAGAGACCCAGTACTTC CASRASGRALETQYF
TRBJ2-3 TRBD1 . TRBV10-3 TGTGCCATCAGATCCGACAGGGGAAGTGACACAGATACGCAGTATTTT CAIRSDRGSDTDTQYF
TRBJ1-1 TRBD1 . TRBV11-1 TGTGCCAGCAGCTGGACGGGACAGCTTGAAGCTTTCTTT CASSWTGQLEAFF
TRBJ2-1 TRBD1 . TRBV7-2 TGTGCCAGCAGCCCGGACAGGAGCTCCTACAATGAGCAGTTCTTC CASSPDRSSYNEQFF
TRBJ2-2 . . TRBV5-1 TGCGCCAGCAGGCGCACGAACACCGGGGAGCTGTTTTTT CASRRTNTGELFF
TRBJ1-5 . . TRBV19 TGTGCCAGTAGTCCTCAGGGTGTAGTCAAGCCCCAGCATTTT CASSPQGVVKPQHF
TRBJ1-5 . . TRBV12-3/TRBV12-4 TGTGCCAGCAGTTTCGATGCGCGTCAGCCCCAGCATTTT CASSFDARQPQHF
TRBJ2-5 . few TRBV5-1 TGCGCCAGCAGCCCCGGACATTTCGGCGAGACCCAGTACTTC CASSPGHFGETQYF
TRBJ2-7 TRBD1 . TRBV15 TGTGCCACCAGCAGAGGATTATCGGGACAGGGGACCTACGAGCAGTACTTC CATSRGLSGQGTYEQYF
TRBJ2-1 TRBD1 once TRBV10-1 TGCGCCAGCAGGGCGGACAGGGTGGATGAGCAGTTCTTC CASRADRVDEQFF
TRBJ1-4 . . TRBV19 TGTGCCAGTAGTATTTACGGGGGGCGAGAAAAACTGTTTTTT CASSIYGGREKLFF
TRBJ2-3 TRBD2 . TRBV7-6 TGTGCCAGCAGCTTAGGAGCCGGGGGGGGCGCTTCCACAGATACGCAGTATTTT CASSLGAGGGASTDTQYF
TRBJ2-2 TRBD2 . TRBV27 TGTGCCAGCCTGGGGCGGGAGGGCCTATATGGCGGGGAGCTGTTTTTT CASLGREGLYGGELFF
TRBJ2-1 TRBD1 . TRBV5-4 TGTGCCAGCAGCCAGGGACAGGTCTCCTACAATGAGCAGTTCTTC CASSQGQVSYNEQFF
TRBJ2-1 . . TRBV4-3 TGCGCCAGCAGCCAAGGAGGTTACTCCTACAATGAGCAGTTCTTC CASSQGGYSYNEQFF
TRBJ2-7 TRBD2 . TRBV30 TGTGCCTGGGGGACTAGCGGGAGTGGTGAGCAGTACTTC CAWGTSGSGEQYF
TRBJ1-5 . . TRBV5-1 TGCGCCAGCAGCTTGGCAGGGAGCAATCAGCCCCAGCATTTT CASSLAGSNQPQHF
TRBJ1-2 . . TRBV12-3/TRBV12-4 TGTGCCAGCAGTTTAGAGACAGGATCTCATACGACCTTC CASSLETGSHTTF
TRBJ1-5 TRBD1 once TRBV19 TGTGCCAGTACTCCGCCGGGACAGGGGGCGGATCAGCCCCAGCATTTT CASTPPGQGADQPQHF
TRBJ1-2 . . TRBV28 TGTGCCAGCAGTTTAAAATTAGGGGTCAAGCACTATGGCTACACCTTC CASSLKLGVKHYGYTF